One sample yielded the 23 T cell receptor beta chains listed below, sequenced in a study of T cell responses to AZD1222 COVID-19 vaccine. Some clones are missing from TCRdb's copy, which holds only in-frame ones; the method was immunoSEQ multiplex PCR. The table records roughly 77,000 clones, 88% of them present only once. The material sequenced was peripheral blood, taken on day 0 of MenACWY control vaccination. These receptors came from an adult in good health.

This chain uses TRBV7-8 with TRBJ2-4; 13 nucleotides match TRBD2. This CDR3 is 18 amino acids long. J gave up 6 bases and V 5 bases, and 13 bases lay outside the gene matches. Germline V gene sequence: CDR1 SGHVS, CDR2 FQNEAQ. In DNA, the CDR3 is TGTGCCAGCAGCACACTAGCGGGGGGGCAACGAATAGGAAACATTCAGTACTTC. It specifies CASSTLAGGQRIGNIQYF.

The gene calls are TRBV4-1 and TRBJ2-5; D is ambiguous. The V and J ends lost 0 bases and 5 bases respectively, with 7 bases between them. The CDR3 covers 13 residues. Germline V gene lookup returns CDR1 MGHRA and CDR2 YSYEKL. In DNA form, the CDR3 reads TGCGCCAGCAGCCAAGATAGGTCGGAGACCCAGTACTTC. Its translation is CASSQDRSETQYF.

V usage is TRBV11-2 and J usage is TRBJ2-7; D is uncertain. The CDR3 is 14 residues long. The germline V gene encodes CDR1 SGHAT and CDR2 FQNNGV. The V end was cut by 5 bases, the J end by 2 bases, with 13 bases between. The CDR3: CASSPRTSPYEQYF. CDR3 nucleotide sequence: TGTGCCAGCAGCCCCCGGACGTCGCCCTACGAGCAGTACTTC.

J is TRBJ1-2 and V is TRBV7-2; D ambiguous. Germline assignment: CDR1 SGHTA and CDR2 FQGNSA. The CDR3 extends over 14 amino acids. Between the trimmed V and J ends, which lost 5 bases and 8 bases, there was a span of 18 bases. The CDR3 loop reads CASSQIGPLTGYTF. CDR3 bases: TGTGCCAGCAGCCAGATAGGGCCCCTGACCGGCTACACCTTC.

The genes are TRBV30 and TRBJ1-4; D remains unclear. The V and J ends lost 1 base and 9 bases respectively, with 18 bases between them. The CDR3 is made up of 15 amino acids. Germline loops: CDR1 GTSNPN, CDR2 SVGIG (reference sequence). The CDR3 is CAWSGTPGRPKKLFF. DNA for the CDR3: TGTGCCTGGAGTGGAACCCCGGGCCGGCCAAAAAAACTGTTTTTT.

The chain uses TRBV9 and TRBJ1-4, with TRBD1 matching 8 bases. V lost 8 bases and J lost 1; bases outside the gene matches: 4. The germline V gene has CDR1 SGDLS and CDR2 YYNGEE. The CDR3 spans 14 residues. CDR3 in amino acids: CARSDRGTNEKLFF. The CDR3 DNA reads as TGTGCCAGATCAGACAGGGGAACTAATGAAAAACTGTTTTTT.

About this clone itself: Other DNA sequences in this specimen translate into the identical CDR3. The rearrangement links TRBV6-5 to TRBJ2-7, with D perhaps matching TRBD1 or TRBD2 (5 bases each). The CDR3 runs 14 residues. The germline gives CDR1 MNHEY, CDR2 SVGAGI. V was trimmed by 1 base and J by 3 bases, leaving 10 bases between them. In nucleotides, the CDR3 is TGTGCCAGCAGTTACTGGGGACGGAGCTACGAGCAGTACTTC. It translates to CASSYWGRSYEQYF.

CDR3 DNA sequence: TGCGCCAGCAGCTCTACCGGACAGGGAAACACCATATATTTT. This codes for CASSSTGQGNTIYF. This chain joins TRBV5-1 and TRBJ1-3, with a tentative D call TRBD1 (6 bases). CDR3 length: 14 residues. Trimming took 3 bases from V and 4 from J, leaving 11 bases between them. Germline V gene sequence: CDR1 SGHRS, CDR2 YFSETQ. The complete variable domain, with remaining parts taken from reference TRBV5-1 and TRBJ1-3, reads KAGVTQTPRYLIKTRGQQVTLSCSPISGHRSVSWYQQTPGQGLQFLFEYFSETQRNKGNFPGRFSGRQFSNSRSEMNVSTLELGDSALYLCASSSTGQGNTIYFGEGSWLTVV.

This chain joins TRBV5-4 and TRBJ2-1; tentatively, D is TRBD2 (7 bases). CDR3 length: 15 residues. CDR1 SGHNT and CDR2 YYREEE come from the germline V gene (reference sequence). The V end was cut by 10 bases, the J end by 1 base, with 18 bases between. CDR3 residues: CALGGLAASYNEQFF. CDR3 coding DNA: TGTGCCCTCGGGGGGCTAGCGGCTTCCTACAATGAGCAGTTCTTC. The full variable domain, in which reference TRBV5-4 and TRBJ2-1 provide the parts outside the CDR3, is ETGVTQSPTHLIKTRGQQVTLRCSSQSGHNTVSWYQQALGQGPQFIFQYYREEENGRGNFPPRFSGLQFPNYSSELNVNALELDDSALYLCALGGLAASYNEQFFGPGTRLTVL.

The genes are TRBV5-1 and TRBJ1-1, with D uncertain. This CDR3 comprises 13 residues. Germline V gives CDR1 SGHRS, CDR2 YFSETQ. The germline V and J ends were trimmed by 2 bases and 8 bases, with 13 bases remaining between them. The CDR3: CASSLRAEAEAFF. DNA for the CDR3: TGCGCCAGCAGCTTAAGGGCCGAGGCGGAAGCTTTCTTT.

The table lists this clone with a count of one. The V and J genes are TRBV2 and TRBJ1-1; D not resolved. Trimming removed 4 bases from V and 2 bases from J, with 8 bases in between. Germline V gives CDR1 SNHLY, CDR2 FYNNEI. The CDR3 is made up of 13 amino acids. The CDR3 region has the DNA TGTGCCAGCAGTGTTAGCGACAACACTGAAGCTTTCTTT. This encodes CASSVSDNTEAFF. Complete variable domain (other parts from reference TRBV2 and TRBJ1-1): EPEVTQTPSHQVTQMGQEVILRCVPISNHLYFYWYRQILGQKVEFLVSFYNNEISEKSEIFDDQFSVERPDGSNFTLKIRSTKLEDSAMYFCASSVSDNTEAFFGQGTRLTVV.

J is TRBJ1-1 and V is TRBV7-2; D gene ambiguous. Per germline, CDR1 SGHTA and CDR2 FQGNSA. The CDR3 has 13 residues. V lost 3 bases, J lost 5 bases, and 10 bases lay in between. For the CDR3, the DNA is TGTGCCAGCAGCTTTTGGGTAGGAACTGAAGCTTTCTTT. Protein: CASSFWVGTEAFF.

The table lists this clone with a few counts. The rearrangement uses TRBV13 and TRBJ1-6; D remains unclear. CDR1 is PRHDT and CDR2 is FYEKMQ in the germline V gene (reference sequence). Trimming removed 7 bases at V and 12 bases at J, with 13 bases between. The CDR3 consists of 12 residues. The CDR3 here is CASTNRRGPLHF. CDR3 nucleotide sequence: TGTGCCAGCACCAATAGGCGGGGACCCCTCCACTTT. Supplemented by reference TRBV13 and TRBJ1-6, the full variable domain reads AAGVIQSPRHLIKEKRETATLKCYPIPRHDTVYWYQQGPGQDPQFLISFYEKMQSDKGSIPDRFSAQQFSDYHSELNMSSLELGDSALYFCASTNRRGPLHFGNGTRLTVT.

This clone was counted only a few times. V is TRBV7-9 and J is TRBJ1-1; D ambiguous. The V gene's germline CDR1 is SEHNR and CDR2 FQNEAQ (reference sequence). The CDR3 contains 12 residues. The V and J ends lost 4 bases and 3 bases respectively, with 6 bases between them. The CDR3 sequence is CASSYGDTEAFF. The CDR3 bases are TGTGCCAGCAGCTACGGGGACACTGAAGCTTTCTTT. The full variable domain, in which reference TRBV7-9 and TRBJ1-1 provide the parts outside the CDR3, is DTGVSQNPRHKITKRGQNVTFRCDPISEHNRLYWYRQTLGQGPEFLTYFQNEAQLEKSRLLSDRFSAERPKGSFSTLEIQRTEQGDSAMYLCASSYGDTEAFFGQGTRLTVV.

The chain uses TRBV19 and TRBJ2-1, with 13 bases that match TRBD2. With V trimmed by 5 bases and J by 3 bases, 7 bases remained unmatched. The CDR3 is 17 residues long. CDR1 and CDR2 from the germline V gene are LNHDA and SQIVND (reference sequence). CDR3 nucleotides: TGTGCCAGTAGTCCCCGACTAGCGGGGGGCCTCTACAATGAGCAGTTCTTC. Protein product: CASSPRLAGGLYNEQFF. The variable domain in full, with the rest retrieved from reference TRBV19 and TRBJ2-1, is DGGITQSPKYLFRKEGQNVTLSCEQNLNHDAMYWYRQDPGQGLRLIYYSQIVNDFQKGDIAEGYSVSREKKESFPLTVTSAQKNPTAFYLCASSPRLAGGLYNEQFFGPGTRLTVL.

This sequence joins TRBV28 and TRBJ1-6, with unresolved D. CDR1 is MDHEN, CDR2 SYDVKM, per germline. This CDR3 is 12 amino acids long. V was cut by 6 bases and J by 7 bases, with 7 bases left in between. The CDR3 DNA follows: TGTGCCAGCAGGGAGGCAAATTCACCCCTCCACTTT. It translates to CASREANSPLHF.

This chain joins TRBV7-8 and TRBJ1-6; 7 bases agree with TRBD1. Germline-derived CDR1 and CDR2 are SGHVS and FQNEAQ. V trimming: 5 bases; J trimming: 6 bases; junction bases outside the gene matches: 1. The CDR3 runs 13 residues. The CDR3 protein is CASSPGGNSPLHF. The CDR3 DNA sequence: TGTGCCAGCAGCCCAGGGGGTAATTCACCCCTCCACTTT.

The chain is built from TRBV7-2 and TRBJ2-7, with D possibly TRBD2 on 6 matching bases. The germline gives CDR1 SGHTA, CDR2 FQGNSA. V was cut by 1 base and J by 3 bases, with 10 bases left in between. This CDR3 has 14 residues. The CDR3 sequence: CASSLELGGYEQYF. The CDR3 DNA reads as TGTGCCAGCAGCTTAGAACTGGGGGGCTACGAGCAGTACTTC. The variable domain in full, with the rest retrieved from reference TRBV7-2 and TRBJ2-7, is GAGVSQSPSNKVTEKGKDVELRCDPISGHTALYWYRQSLGQGLEFLIYFQGNSAPDKSGLPSDRFSAERTGGSVSTLTIQRTQQEDSAVYLCASSLELGGYEQYFGPGTRLTVT.

This clone was found a few times. The chain combines TRBV23-1 with TRBJ2-7, with TRBD2 matching 16 bases. TRBV23-1 has ORF status, its function being uncertain. The CDR3 contains 16 residues. Germline trimming cut 6 bases from V and 4 bases from J; bases unmatched to any gene: 6. The CDR3 loop is CASSMGLAGGPYEQYF. CDR3 coding DNA: TGCGCCAGCAGCATGGGACTAGCGGGGGGGCCGTACGAGCAGTACTTC.

CDR3 residues: CASSWGTGSEQPQHF. CDR3 in DNA: TGTGCCAGCAGCTGGGGGACAGGTTCGGAACAGCCCCAGCATTTT. The gene calls are TRBV7-9 and TRBJ1-5, with 8 bases fitting TRBD1. V lost 4 bases, J lost 7 bases, and 9 bases stayed unmatched. The CDR3 extends over 15 amino acids. Germline assignment: CDR1 SEHNR and CDR2 FQNEAQ (reference sequence).

The V and J genes are TRBV15 and TRBJ1-2; the D gene is possibly TRBD1 (6 bases). The CDR3 loop spans 13 amino acids. Germline lookup yields CDR1 LNHNV and CDR2 YYDKDF (reference sequence). V was clipped by 5 bases and J by 9 bases, with 16 bases between them. CDR3 bases: TGTGCCACCAGCCCAGGACAGTCTGTTAGCTACACCTTC. Its protein product is CATSPGQSVSYTF.

The chain carries TRBV4-1 and TRBJ1-4; no clear D gene. This CDR3 contains 15 residues. Germline V lookup: CDR1 MGHRA, CDR2 YSYEKL. Trimming removed 2 bases from V and 3 bases from J, with 10 bases in between. CDR3 DNA: TGCGCCAGCAGCCAAACAAGGTCCCCTAATGAAAAACTGTTTTTT. Translated: CASSQTRSPNEKLFF.

In this sample, this clone turned up once. The V gene is TRBV7-2, the J gene TRBJ2-5; 11 bases map to TRBD2. J gave up 5 bases and V 3 bases, and 5 bases lay outside the gene matches. Germline V gives CDR1 SGHTA, CDR2 FQGNSA. This CDR3 is built from 15 residues. CDR3 sequence (DNA): TGTGCCAGCAGCTTTAGCGGGGGGGCGGCGGAGACCCAGTACTTC. It specifies CASSFSGGAAETQYF.